The rows below give T cell receptor beta chains drawn from one sample of a study of T-cell reconstitution after alpha-beta-depleted transplantation in children. MiXCR, run by TCRdb on the PCR reads, gives a single entry per CDR3 protein. In the table there are approximately 91,000 distinct CDR3 sequences, roughly 8% of which are singletons. The sequenced sample was PBMCs from the stem cell graft donor, obtained from the stem cell graft. The source of these receptors is a human donor who donated a stem cell graft to a child with congenital amegakaryocytic thrombocytopenia. The conserved cysteine and the conserved F or W are not part of the CDR3 here. Each record gives: V gene, clone size, CDR3 protein. Only part of the rows carry a size: once, few, many, or a class if the clone is expanded.

TRBV12-3/TRBV12-4	many	ASRPNGGGSYNEQF
TRBV28	many	ASSFRGTVNTEAF
TRBV6-1	many	ASRTATSTDTQY
TRBV27	many	ASSSDRGVFEKLF
TRBV5-6	many	ATSFGAANYGYT
TRBV18	many	ASSPKRGENTEAF
TRBV20-1	once	SAGRDIQPQH
TRBV20-1	many	SAKAGGPDTQY
TRBV3-1	many	ASSPGTGFSPLH
TRBV20-1	many	SALVGQGFQPQH
TRBV7-2	many	ASSARQGNSGNTIY
TRBV5-1	few	ASSLDSRISGNTIY
TRBV29-1	many	SVEDSYEQY
TRBV12-3/TRBV12-4	many	ASSYRDSGNTIY
TRBV9	.	ASSAIAGRKADTQY
TRBV12-3/TRBV12-4	many	ASSYGTGNEQY
TRBV28	many	ASRTSGLEQF
TRBV11-3	many	ASSLDLRPQLEAF
TRBV11-2	many	ASSLVPRTEAF
TRBV3-1	many	ASSQPPQGEQY
TRBV15	.	ATSRDMGEQF
TRBV16	many	ASSQRVQDNEQF
TRBV5-8	many	ASREGTGGLYEQY
TRBV5-1	many	ASSLAGQSTDTQY
TRBV20-1	many	SARVMTEKYNEQF
TRBV21-1	.	ASSTGRPRITDTQY
TRBV12-3/TRBV12-4	many	ASRRGSNYGYT
TRBV7-8	many	ASSLLAGAADTQY
TRBV25-1	many	ASSGRDTPETQY
TRBV7-8	many	ASSRRLAGGTNEQF
TRBV12-3/TRBV12-4	many	ASSEANVGNTIY
TRBV3-1	many	ASSQVGRGPYEQY
TRBV12-3/TRBV12-4	many	ASSVAGALGEQY
TRBV5-1	many	ASSLRGSGISTDTQY
TRBV11-2	many	ASSPQGGGQPQH
TRBV4-1	.	ASSRGRSQPQH
TRBV12-3/TRBV12-4	many	ASSPAGGGQPQH
TRBV5-1	many	ASSLAGTTYEQY
TRBV4-3	many	ASSQAYHGSSPDTQY
TRBV7-8	.	ASSLALAGGGAEQY
TRBV7-2	few	ASSLGAGPRNEQF
TRBV3-1	many	ASSQNAQPQH
TRBV20-1	many	SARAPGQGGGYT
TRBV21-1	many	ASSRAPRGLNEETQY
TRBV20-1	many	SASFAVGQPQH
TRBV18	many	ASSLSGTSGNEQF
TRBV27	many	ASSLIGSYNEQF
TRBV20-1	many	SGTRGEAYEQY
TRBV27	many	ASSPGGGNQPQH
TRBV7-9	many	ASSLKTNTEAF
TRBV19	many	ASSIEGWAGTGSNQPQH
TRBV28	many	ASSSPGLATYEQY
TRBV3-1	many	ASSQRDRSYEQY
TRBV5-4	few	ASSLKGGGARETQY